A single sample is the source of the 32 T cell receptor beta chains below, sequenced in a study of T-cell memory formation after mild COVID-19. A single record per CDR3 protein comes from TCRdb applying MiXCR to the 5' RACE reads. The table has tens of thousands of distinct CDR3 sequences, approximately 13% seen once; the top ten hold about 26%. Input material: PBMCs or a T cell subset sorted from them (not recorded which). The origin of the receptors is an adult woman who had mild COVID-19 (a few samples of this study predate the infection). Cell type and time point are not known.

The chain links TRBV7-3 to TRBJ2-3; no firm D call. This CDR3 has 13 residues. CDR1 is SGHTA, CDR2 FQGTGA, per germline. With 2 bases removed from V and 4 bases from J, the gap between germline ends came to 7 bases. In DNA form, the CDR3 reads TGTGCCAGCAGCTTAGATGGGGCAGATACGCAGTATTTT. Translating gives CASSLDGADTQYF.

This clonotype was found a few times. The chain combines TRBV7-6 with TRBJ1-2; D may be TRBD1 (5 bases). The CDR3 consists of 13 residues. In germline, CDR1 is SGHVS, CDR2 FNYEAQ. The ends were cut back, 2 bases at V and 8 bases at J, with 12 bases in the middle. This CDR3 is CASSLTGTGGYTF. CDR3 sequence (DNA): TGTGCCAGCAGCTTAACCGGGACGGGCGGCTACACCTTC.

This clonotype was observed a few times. V and J are TRBV12-3 or TRBV12-4 and TRBJ1-1; D is uncertain. V was pared by 8 bases and J by 3 bases, with 16 bases between. CDR3 size: 14 residues. The CDR3 DNA reads as TGTGCCAGCGGTCAGGTGGGGTTGGACACTGAAGCTTTCTTT. Protein sequence: CASGQVGLDTEAFF.

Only a few counts were recorded for this clonotype. J is TRBJ2-1 and V is TRBV15, with TRBD2 matching over 7 bases. Germline lookup yields CDR1 LNHNV and CDR2 YYDKDF (reference sequence). This CDR3 has 15 residues. V gave up 4 bases and J gave up 3 bases; unmatched junction bases: 6. This CDR3 reads CATSTDRDYYNEQFF. The CDR3 nucleotides are TGTGCCACCAGCACCGACCGGGACTACTACAATGAGCAGTTCTTC.

The chain employs TRBV6-5 and TRBJ2-3; 9 bases line up with TRBD2. The germline V gene has CDR1 MNHEY and CDR2 SVGAGI. This CDR3 is 16 amino acids long. J lost 2 bases, V lost 0 bases, and 3 bases had no gene match. CDR3 in amino acids: CASSYSGGGATDTQYF. The CDR3 DNA follows: TGTGCCAGCAGTTACTCCGGCGGGGGGGCCACAGATACGCAGTATTTT.

This chain uses TRBV11-2 with TRBJ1-4, with unresolved D. V was cut by 0 bases and J by 4 bases, with 15 bases left in between. The V gene's germline CDR1 is SGHAT and CDR2 FQNNGV. The CDR3 has 17 residues. In DNA, the CDR3 is TGTGCCAGCAGCTTAGATGCCTGGACTGACTATAATGAAAAACTGTTTTTT. As protein: CASSLDAWTDYNEKLFF.

This clonotype has only a few counts. The chain has TRBV15 and TRBJ2-1; 16 positions agree with TRBD2. V shed 1 base and J 1 base; nucleotides not matched to a gene: 4. Per the germline V gene, CDR1 is LNHNV and CDR2 is YYDKDF (reference sequence). The CDR3 totals 19 residues. The CDR3 DNA reads TGTGCCACCAGCAGAGCGGGACTAGCGGGAGGGTTATCCTACAATGAGCAGTTCTTC. It encodes CATSRAGLAGGLSYNEQFF.

The chain has TRBV4-1 and TRBJ2-3; D is undetermined. Trimming stripped 4 bases from V and 5 bases from J, with 10 bases between. CDR3 length: 13 amino acids. Germline CDR1 reads MGHRA; CDR2 reads YSYEKL. The CDR3 DNA sequence: TGCGCCAGCAGCCCCCCCAATTTAGATACGCAGTATTTT. Its protein is CASSPPNLDTQYF.

This clonotype was seen more than once but under ten times. V usage is TRBV30 and J usage is TRBJ2-7; D assignment may be TRBD1 or TRBD2 (5 bases each). Trimming cost V 5 bases and J 3 bases, with 14 bases left between them. Germline V gives CDR1 GTSNPN, CDR2 SVGIG (reference sequence). The CDR3 consists of 13 residues. CDR3 in amino acids: CAWDAGTLYEQYF. Written as DNA, the CDR3 is TGTGCCTGGGATGCCGGGACCCTCTACGAGCAGTACTTC.

This clonotype appeared a few times. The rearrangement links TRBV9 to TRBJ2-3; D ambiguous. V lost 1 base, J lost 2 bases, and 14 bases lay in between. CDR1 SGDLS and CDR2 YYNGEE come from the germline V gene. The CDR3 loop spans 16 amino acids. CDR3 residues: CASSVSPSGHTDTQYF. CDR3 DNA: TGTGCCAGCAGCGTAAGCCCCTCAGGCCACACAGATACGCAGTATTTT.

V is TRBV5-1 and J is TRBJ2-3; 9 bases map to TRBD1. Germline CDR1 SGHRS, CDR2 YFSETQ. This CDR3 comprises 16 residues. V gave up 4 bases and J gave up 5 bases; unmatched junction bases: 11. CDR3 protein: CASSSWDRVLQDTQYF. CDR3 in DNA: TGCGCCAGCAGCAGCTGGGACAGGGTACTTCAAGATACGCAGTATTTT.

V gene TRBV7-6 combines with J gene TRBJ2-7, with 11 bases lining up with TRBD1. The trim removed 5 bases at V and 5 bases at J, leaving 8 bases unmatched. The CDR3 contains 15 residues. CDR1 is SGHVS and CDR2 is FNYEAQ in the germline V gene. The CDR3 is CASSIRDRGSDEQYF. The CDR3 DNA follows: TGTGCCAGCAGCATCCGGGACAGGGGGAGCGACGAGCAGTACTTC.

This clonotype was counted ten times or more. The V and J genes are TRBV4-3 and TRBJ2-1, with 8 bases aligning to TRBD1. Germline V gene lookup returns CDR1 LGHNA and CDR2 YSLEER. Trimming at V came to 3 bases and at J to 6 bases, leaving 7 bases not matched to a gene. The CDR3 extends over 15 amino acids. CDR3 loop: CASSHRGQGINEQFF. The CDR3 DNA reads TGCGCCAGCAGCCATCGAGGACAGGGAATCAATGAGCAGTTCTTC.

At least ten counts were recorded for this clonotype. The V and J genes are TRBV12-3 or TRBV12-4 and TRBJ1-5; D is ambiguous. The CDR3 contains 12 residues. Trimming left V 2 bases short and J 10 bases short, with 9 bases between. CDR3 sequence: CASSLIGSPQHF. Here the CDR3 DNA reads TGTGCCAGCAGTTTAATAGGGAGTCCCCAGCATTTT.

This chain connects TRBV9 to TRBJ2-5; TRBD2 is a possible D gene (6 bases). The CDR3 is 15 residues long. Germline V gene data show CDR1 as SGDLS and CDR2 as YYNGEE. V shed 2 bases and J shed 5 bases, with 16 bases lying between them. CDR3 in DNA: TGTGCCAGCAGCGTGACTAGGACGCCGGGGGAGACCCAGTACTTC. Residues: CASSVTRTPGETQYF.

The table lists this clonotype with many counts. The chain carries TRBV21-1 and TRBJ2-3. TRBV21-1 is noted as a pseudogene. The CDR3 is made up of 15 amino acids. CDR3 amino acids: CASSKASGSTDTQYF. CDR3 nucleotides: TGTGCCAGCAGCAAAGCATCCGGAAGCACAGATACGCAGTATTTT.

The count of this clonotype is one. J is TRBJ2-3 and V is TRBV20-1; D remains unclear. Per germline, CDR1 DFQATT and CDR2 SNEGSKA (reference sequence). The germline V and J ends were trimmed by 1 base and 2 bases, with 13 bases remaining between them. The CDR3 is 15 amino acids. CDR3 protein: CSARGTLPTTDTQYF. The CDR3, as DNA: TGCAGTGCTAGAGGGACCCTCCCAACCACAGATACGCAGTATTTT.

This clonotype was counted a few times. This sequence joins TRBV6-5 and TRBJ1-1; weak D call: TRBD1 (6 bases). The CDR3 is 16 residues long. Trimming took 7 bases from V and 3 from J, leaving 21 bases between them. From germline, CDR1 is MNHEY and CDR2 SVGAGI. CDR3 nucleotide sequence: TGTGCCAGCACCACCGGACCCGCAGGGGAGCACACTGAAGCTTTCTTT. This encodes CASTTGPAGEHTEAFF.

This clonotype was detected only a few times. The V and J genes are TRBV7-2 and TRBJ2-7; no clear D. This CDR3 spans 14 amino acids. Per germline, CDR1 SGHTA and CDR2 FQGNSA. Trimming left V 4 bases short and J 4 bases short, with 14 bases between. CDR3 region: CASSYTHSYYEQYF. CDR3 DNA: TGTGCCAGCAGCTACACCCACTCTTATTACGAGCAGTACTTC.

This chain joins TRBV12-3 or TRBV12-4 and TRBJ2-7; D is perhaps TRBD2 (6 bases). V was pared by 6 bases and J by 5 bases, with 11 bases between. This CDR3 region has 12 residues. The CDR3 coding sequence is TGTGCCAGCAGCGGAGGGCCCCACGAGCAGTACTTC. This encodes CASSGGPHEQYF.

This clonotype was detected only a few times. The V call is TRBV6-6, the J call TRBJ1-5; D is unresolved. The germline V gene has CDR1 MNHNY and CDR2 SVGAGI (reference sequence). This CDR3 region has 14 residues. Trimming pared 5 bases from V and 7 bases from J, leaving 15 bases between. CDR3 sequence (DNA): TGTGCCAGCAGTCTCGACCCGTGGGGACAGCCCCAGCATTTT. This codes for CASSLDPWGQPQHF.

This clonotype was seen a handful of times. This rearrangement joins TRBV4-3 to TRBJ2-7, with 8 bases matching TRBD2. Germline-derived CDR1 and CDR2 are LGHNA and YSLEER. The CDR3 covers 16 residues. J lost 0 bases, V lost 3 bases, and 7 bases had no gene match. The CDR3 sequence is CASSQSSGEVSYEQYF. The CDR3 DNA sequence: TGCGCCAGCAGCCAGAGTAGCGGGGAGGTCTCCTACGAGCAGTACTTC.

This clonotype was found a few times. The chain employs TRBV18 and TRBJ2-7; a possible D gene is TRBD2 (5 bases). From germline, CDR1 is KGHSH and CDR2 LQKENI. The CDR3 is 17 residues long. The V end lost 0 bases, the J end lost 1 base, and 16 bases lay between the germline ends. Here the CDR3 reads CASSPPSGWGASYEQYF. The DNA for the CDR3 is TGTGCCAGCTCACCACCGTCAGGATGGGGAGCGTCCTACGAGCAGTACTTC.

CDR3 region: CASSSTSGLGNEQFF. CDR3 bases: TGTGCCAGCAGCTCTACTAGCGGGTTAGGCAATGAGCAGTTCTTC. The chain has TRBV5-5 and TRBJ2-1; 9 nucleotides match TRBD2. V lost 3 bases to trimming and J lost 6 bases; unmatched junction nucleotides: 7. The CDR3 extends over 15 amino acids. Germline V CDR1 and CDR2: SGHKS, YYEKEE (reference sequence).

By frequency in the sample, this clonotype is medium-sized. The rearrangement links TRBV2 to TRBJ2-3; 13 bases are shared with TRBD2. The CDR3 loop spans 19 amino acids. CDR1 is SNHLY and CDR2 is FYNNEI in the germline V gene. The V and J ends lost 7 bases and 7 bases, in that order; junction bases with no gene match: 20. CDR3 sequence: CASTSRTSGGPTTFNTQYF. In DNA form, the CDR3 reads TGTGCCAGCACGAGCAGGACTAGCGGGGGCCCTACAACCTTCAATACGCAGTATTTT.

This clonotype has just a few counts. V usage is TRBV20-1 and J usage is TRBJ2-1; TRBD1 matches at 11 bases. J lost 9 bases, V lost 0 bases, and 7 bases had no gene match. Germline CDR1 reads DFQATT; CDR2 reads SNEGSKA (reference sequence). This CDR3 has 15 amino acids. The CDR3 here is CSARDWGQGVLEQFF. The CDR3 DNA follows: TGCAGTGCTAGAGATTGGGGACAGGGGGTTCTTGAGCAGTTCTTC.

This clonotype was observed a handful of times. The CDR3 protein is CASSQTGYSGELFF. CDR3 DNA: TGCGCCAGCAGCCAAACAGGGTATAGCGGGGAGCTGTTTTTT. The gene calls are TRBV4-1 and TRBJ2-2; the D gene is possibly TRBD1 (6 bases). Germline V gene sequence: CDR1 MGHRA, CDR2 YSYEKL. The CDR3 sequence is 14 residues long. Trimming pared 2 bases from V and 7 bases from J, leaving 11 bases between.

The genes are TRBV12-3 or TRBV12-4 and TRBJ1-5, with D unclear. The CDR3 contains 14 residues. The V end lost 1 base, the J end lost 5 bases, and 9 bases lay between the germline ends. The CDR3 DNA follows: TGTGCCAGCAGTTTAGGGAATTTCCATCAGCCCCAGCATTTT. Translation: CASSLGNFHQPQHF.

The rearrangement links TRBV6-2 or TRBV6-3 to TRBJ2-5; TRBD1 matches 11 bases. The CDR3 is 16 amino acids. Germline-derived CDR1 and CDR2 are MNHEY and SVGEGT. The ends lost 6 bases at V and 5 bases at J; junction bases unmatched: 11. CDR3 region: CASSKGGQGAWETQYF. DNA of the CDR3: TGTGCCAGCAGCAAGGGAGGACAGGGGGCGTGGGAGACCCAGTACTTC.

This clonotype turned up a few times. The J gene is TRBJ1-3, the V gene TRBV13; 7 nucleotides line up with TRBD1. The CDR3 has 15 amino acids. From germline, CDR1 is PRHDT and CDR2 FYEKMQ (reference sequence). J gave up 1 base and V 6 bases, and 6 bases lay outside the gene matches. For the CDR3, the DNA is TGTGCCAGCAGATTGACAGGGAATTCTGGAAACACCATATATTTT. Translated: CASRLTGNSGNTIYF.

The chain joins TRBV27 to TRBJ2-5; D is unresolved. Germline-derived CDR1 and CDR2 are MNHEY and SMNVEV (reference sequence). This CDR3 spans 15 amino acids. V was pared by 2 bases and J by 5 bases, with 15 bases between. The CDR3 reads CASSLDPSMGETQYF. Written as DNA, the CDR3 is TGTGCCAGCAGTTTAGATCCCTCTATGGGGGAGACCCAGTACTTC.

The rearrangement links TRBV7-9 to TRBJ2-7; TRBD2 matches 9 bases. The junction had 4 bases not matched to a gene; V was cut back by 1 base and J by 6 bases. The CDR3 has 14 residues. From germline, CDR1 is SEHNR and CDR2 FQNEAQ (reference sequence). The CDR3, as DNA: TGTGCCAGCAGCTTAGTAGCGGGAGACTCCGAGCAGTACTTC. As protein: CASSLVAGDSEQYF.